This TCR beta chain is drawn from a study of blood T cell repertoires in COVID-19. For the study at large: Italy, Spain and the United States were the sources of the convalescent and acute COVID-19 samples. T cells, B-cell-depleted T cells, or PBMCs supplied cDNA or gDNA.

V lost 5 bases, J lost 2 bases, and 12 bases lay in between. Germline-derived CDR1 and CDR2 are KGHSH and LQKENI. The CDR3 sequence is 14 residues long. Authors' methods: Reference gene primer amplification gave nucleated cell count estimates. Generated by immunoSEQ multiplex PCR, the TCRdb table keeps only in-frame clones and is missing some. From that table come the V and J calls and clone size; the DNA was used to work out D and trimming. The sample includes around 250,000 clones, 86% seen only once; the top ten take around 1.5%. This receptor was identified in a woman aged 60-75 years who had recovered from COVID-19. This sequence joins TRBV18 and TRBJ2-5; D not certain. The sequenced sample consisted of peripheral blood. The CDR3 bases are TGTGCCAGCTCATTTGGGCTTAATCAAGAGACCCAGTACTTC. Its translation is CASSFGLNQETQYF.